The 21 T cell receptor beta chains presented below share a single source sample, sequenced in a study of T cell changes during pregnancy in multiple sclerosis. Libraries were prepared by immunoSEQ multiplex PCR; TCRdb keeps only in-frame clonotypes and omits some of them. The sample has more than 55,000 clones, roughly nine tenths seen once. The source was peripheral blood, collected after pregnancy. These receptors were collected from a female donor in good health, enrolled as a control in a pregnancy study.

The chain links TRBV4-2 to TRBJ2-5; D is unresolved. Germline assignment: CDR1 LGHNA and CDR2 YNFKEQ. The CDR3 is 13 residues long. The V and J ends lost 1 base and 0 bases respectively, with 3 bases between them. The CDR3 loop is CASSQVDQETQYF. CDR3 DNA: TGTGCCAGCAGCCAAGTCGACCAAGAGACCCAGTACTTC.

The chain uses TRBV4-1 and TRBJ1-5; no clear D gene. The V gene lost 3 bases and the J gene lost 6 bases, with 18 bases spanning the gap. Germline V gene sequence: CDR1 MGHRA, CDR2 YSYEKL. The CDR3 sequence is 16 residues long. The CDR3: CASSHTYPAGSQPQHF. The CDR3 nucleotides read TGCGCCAGCAGCCATACGTACCCAGCCGGGAGTCAGCCCCAGCATTTT.

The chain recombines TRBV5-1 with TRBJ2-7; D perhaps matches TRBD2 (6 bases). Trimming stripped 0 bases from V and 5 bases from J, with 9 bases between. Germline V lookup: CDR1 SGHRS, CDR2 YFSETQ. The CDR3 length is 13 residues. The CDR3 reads CASSLAWGDEQYF. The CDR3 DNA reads TGCGCCAGCAGCTTGGCCTGGGGGGACGAGCAGTACTTC.

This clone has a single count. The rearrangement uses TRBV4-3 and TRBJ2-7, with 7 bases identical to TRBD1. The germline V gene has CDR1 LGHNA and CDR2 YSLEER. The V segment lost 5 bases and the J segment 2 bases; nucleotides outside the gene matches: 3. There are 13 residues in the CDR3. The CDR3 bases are TGCGCCAGCAGCGACGGGACAGCCTACGAGCAGTACTTC. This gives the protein CASSDGTAYEQYF.

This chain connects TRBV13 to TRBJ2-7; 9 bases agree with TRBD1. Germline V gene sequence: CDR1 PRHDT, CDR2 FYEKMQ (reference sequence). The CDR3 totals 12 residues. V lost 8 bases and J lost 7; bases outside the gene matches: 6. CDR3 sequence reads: CASAGQGREQYF. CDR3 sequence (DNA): TGTGCCAGCGCAGGACAGGGGAGGGAGCAGTACTTC.

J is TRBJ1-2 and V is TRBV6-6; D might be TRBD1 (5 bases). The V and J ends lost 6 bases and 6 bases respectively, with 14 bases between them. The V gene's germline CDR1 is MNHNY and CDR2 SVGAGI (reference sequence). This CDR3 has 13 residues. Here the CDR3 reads CASRDDPTDGYTF. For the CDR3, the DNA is TGTGCCAGCAGGGACGACCCGACAGATGGCTACACCTTC.

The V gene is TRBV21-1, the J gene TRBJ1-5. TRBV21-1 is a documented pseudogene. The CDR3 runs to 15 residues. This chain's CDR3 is CASSNQRPRDQPQHF. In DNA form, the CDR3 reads TGTGCCAGCAGCAACCAACGTCCACGGGATCAGCCCCAGCATTTT.

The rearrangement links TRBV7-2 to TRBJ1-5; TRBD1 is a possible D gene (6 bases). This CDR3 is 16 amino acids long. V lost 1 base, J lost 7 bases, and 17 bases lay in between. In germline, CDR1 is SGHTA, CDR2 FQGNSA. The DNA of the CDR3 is TGTGCCAGCAGCTTAGAAGGCGTGGGTGGGGGCCAGCCCCAGCATTTT. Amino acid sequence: CASSLEGVGGGQPQHF.

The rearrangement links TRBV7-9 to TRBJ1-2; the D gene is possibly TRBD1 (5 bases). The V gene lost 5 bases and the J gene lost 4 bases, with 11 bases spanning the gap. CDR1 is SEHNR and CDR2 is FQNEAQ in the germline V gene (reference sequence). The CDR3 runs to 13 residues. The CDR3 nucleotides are TGTGCCAGCAGCCCCAACCAGGGCTATGGCTACACCTTC. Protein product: CASSPNQGYGYTF.

The CDR3 region has the DNA TGTGCCAGCAGCCTGCTACGGACAGTTGGTGAAAAACTGTTTTTT. Residues: CASSLLRTVGEKLFF. This chain joins TRBV4-2 and TRBJ1-4, with D perhaps TRBD1 (6 bases). Germline loops: CDR1 LGHNA, CDR2 YNFKEQ. The V end was cut by 4 bases, the J end by 7 bases, with 16 bases between. The length of the CDR3 is 15 residues.

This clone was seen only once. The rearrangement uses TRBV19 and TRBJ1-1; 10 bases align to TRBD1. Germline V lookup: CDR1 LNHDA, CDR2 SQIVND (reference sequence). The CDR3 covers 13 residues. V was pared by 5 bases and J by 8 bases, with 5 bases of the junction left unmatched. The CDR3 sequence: CASSGTGVAEAFF. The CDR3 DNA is TGTGCCAGTAGTGGGACAGGGGTCGCCGAAGCTTTCTTT.

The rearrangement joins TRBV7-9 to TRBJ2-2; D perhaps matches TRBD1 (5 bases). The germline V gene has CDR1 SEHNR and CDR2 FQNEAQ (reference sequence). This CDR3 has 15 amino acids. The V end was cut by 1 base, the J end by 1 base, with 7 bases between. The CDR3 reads CASSLDTGNTGELFF. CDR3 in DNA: TGTGCCAGCAGCTTAGACACAGGGAACACCGGGGAGCTGTTTTTT.

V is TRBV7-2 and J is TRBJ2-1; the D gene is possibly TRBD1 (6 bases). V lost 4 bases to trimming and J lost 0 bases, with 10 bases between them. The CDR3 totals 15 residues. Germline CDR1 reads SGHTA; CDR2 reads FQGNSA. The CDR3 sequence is CASSSKQGSYNEQFF. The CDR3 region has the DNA TGTGCCAGCAGCTCGAAACAGGGCTCCTACAATGAGCAGTTCTTC.

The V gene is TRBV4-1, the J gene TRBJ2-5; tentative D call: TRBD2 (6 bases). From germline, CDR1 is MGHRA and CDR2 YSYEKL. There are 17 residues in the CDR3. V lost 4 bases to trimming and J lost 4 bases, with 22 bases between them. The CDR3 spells CASSRLTRVTAGETQYF. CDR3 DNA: TGCGCCAGCAGCCGTTTGACTCGGGTTACAGCGGGAGAGACCCAGTACTTC.

The CDR3 DNA is TGTGCCAGCAGCACCAGAGGACAGGGGGCGTCAGATACGCAGTATTTT. Residues: CASSTRGQGASDTQYF. The chain combines TRBV7-3 with TRBJ2-3, with 11 bases fitting TRBD1. Per the germline V gene, CDR1 is SGHTA and CDR2 is FQGTGA. With V trimmed by 5 bases and J by 4 bases, 8 bases remained unmatched. This CDR3 is 16 amino acids long. The full variable domain, in which reference TRBV7-3 and TRBJ2-3 provide the parts outside the CDR3, is GAGVSQTPSNKVTEKGKYVELRCDPISGHTALYWYRQSLGQGPEFLIYFQGTGAADDSGLPNDRFFAVRPEGSVSTLKIQRTERGDSAVYLCASSTRGQGASDTQYFGPGTRLTVL.

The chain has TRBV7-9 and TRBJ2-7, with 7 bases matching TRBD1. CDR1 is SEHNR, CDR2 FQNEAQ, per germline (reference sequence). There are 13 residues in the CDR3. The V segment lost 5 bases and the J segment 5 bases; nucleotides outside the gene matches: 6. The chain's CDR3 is CASSPRGPHEQYF. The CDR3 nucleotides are TGTGCCAGCAGCCCGAGGGGGCCCCACGAGCAGTACTTC. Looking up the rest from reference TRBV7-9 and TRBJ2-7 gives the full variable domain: DTGVSQNPRHKITKRGQNVTFRCDPISEHNRLYWYRQTLGQGPEFLTYFQNEAQLEKSRLLSDRFSAERPKGSFSTLEIQRTEQGDSAMYLCASSPRGPHEQYFGPGTRLTVT.

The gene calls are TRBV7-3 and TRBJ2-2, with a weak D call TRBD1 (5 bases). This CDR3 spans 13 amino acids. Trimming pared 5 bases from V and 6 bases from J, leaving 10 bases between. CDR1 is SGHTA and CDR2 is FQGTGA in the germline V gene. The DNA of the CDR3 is TGTGCCAGCAGCCCGGACATGTCCGGGGAGCTGTTTTTT. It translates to CASSPDMSGELFF.

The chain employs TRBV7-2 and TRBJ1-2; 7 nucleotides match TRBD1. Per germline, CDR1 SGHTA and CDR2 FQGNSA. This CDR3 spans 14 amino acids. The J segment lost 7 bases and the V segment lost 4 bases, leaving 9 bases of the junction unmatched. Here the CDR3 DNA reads TGTGCCAGCAGCTCCCGACAGGGATCAAGTGGCTACACCTTC. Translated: CASSSRQGSSGYTF.

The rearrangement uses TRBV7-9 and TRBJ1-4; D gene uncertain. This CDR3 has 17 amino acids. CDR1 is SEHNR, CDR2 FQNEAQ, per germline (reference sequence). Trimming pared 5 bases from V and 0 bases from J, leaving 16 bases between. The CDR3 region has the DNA TGTGCCAGCAGCCCTGAGCGGGTCTCGGCAACTAATGAAAAACTGTTTTTT. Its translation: CASSPERVSATNEKLFF.

CDR3 coding DNA: TGTGCCAGCAACCGAGACAGCACCTACGAGCAGTACTTC. Protein: CASNRDSTYEQYF. This chain joins TRBV6-6 and TRBJ2-7, with D perhaps matching TRBD1 (5 bases). Between the trimmed V and J ends, which lost 7 bases and 2 bases, there was a span of 12 bases. CDR1 is MNHNY and CDR2 is SVGAGI in the germline V gene (reference sequence). The CDR3 covers 13 residues.

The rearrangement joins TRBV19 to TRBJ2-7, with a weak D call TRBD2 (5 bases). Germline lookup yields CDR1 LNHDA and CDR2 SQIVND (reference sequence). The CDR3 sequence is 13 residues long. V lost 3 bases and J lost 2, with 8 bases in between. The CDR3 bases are TGTGCCAGTAGTATCCGGGATACCTACGAGCAGTACTTC. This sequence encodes CASSIRDTYEQYF. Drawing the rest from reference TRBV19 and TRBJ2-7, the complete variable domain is DGGITQSPKYLFRKEGQNVTLSCEQNLNHDAMYWYRQDPGQGLRLIYYSQIVNDFQKGDIAEGYSVSREKKESFPLTVTSAQKNPTAFYLCASSIRDTYEQYFGPGTRLTVT.